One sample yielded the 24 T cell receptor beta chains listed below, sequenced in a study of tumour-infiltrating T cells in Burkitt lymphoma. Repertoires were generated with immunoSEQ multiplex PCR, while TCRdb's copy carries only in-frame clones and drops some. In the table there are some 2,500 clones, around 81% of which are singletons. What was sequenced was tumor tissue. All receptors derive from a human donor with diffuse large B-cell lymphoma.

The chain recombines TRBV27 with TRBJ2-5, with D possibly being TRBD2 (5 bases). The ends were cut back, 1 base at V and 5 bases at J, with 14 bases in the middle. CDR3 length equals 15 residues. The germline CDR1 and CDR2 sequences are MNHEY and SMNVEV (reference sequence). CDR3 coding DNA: TGTGCCAGCAGTTTATTGTCTCGGGGTGGGGAGACCCAGTACTTC. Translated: CASSLLSRGGETQYF.

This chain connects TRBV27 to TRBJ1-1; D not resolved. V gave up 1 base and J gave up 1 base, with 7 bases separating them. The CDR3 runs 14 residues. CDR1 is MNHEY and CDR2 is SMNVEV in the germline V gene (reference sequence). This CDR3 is CASSLFWGNTEAFF. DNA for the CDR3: TGTGCCAGCAGTTTATTTTGGGGGAACACTGAAGCTTTCTTT.

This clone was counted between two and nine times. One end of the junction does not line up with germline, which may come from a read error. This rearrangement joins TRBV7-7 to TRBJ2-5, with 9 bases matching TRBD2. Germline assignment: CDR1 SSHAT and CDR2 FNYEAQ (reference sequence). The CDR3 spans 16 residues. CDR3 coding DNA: TGTGCTAGCAGCTTAAGGCTAGCGGGGTTTGGAGAGACCCAGTACTTC. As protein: CASSLRLAGFGETQYF.

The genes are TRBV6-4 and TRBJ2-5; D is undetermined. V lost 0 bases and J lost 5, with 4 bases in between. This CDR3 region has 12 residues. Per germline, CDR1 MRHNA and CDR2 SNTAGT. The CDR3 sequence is CASSDSVETQYF. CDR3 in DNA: TGTGCCAGCAGTGACTCTGTGGAGACCCAGTACTTC.

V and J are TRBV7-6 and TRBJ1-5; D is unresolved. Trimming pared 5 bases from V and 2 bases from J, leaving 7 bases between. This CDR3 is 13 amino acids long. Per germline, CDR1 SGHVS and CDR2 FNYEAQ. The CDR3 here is CASSTGGNQPQHF. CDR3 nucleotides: TGTGCCAGCAGCACCGGGGGCAATCAGCCCCAGCATTTT.

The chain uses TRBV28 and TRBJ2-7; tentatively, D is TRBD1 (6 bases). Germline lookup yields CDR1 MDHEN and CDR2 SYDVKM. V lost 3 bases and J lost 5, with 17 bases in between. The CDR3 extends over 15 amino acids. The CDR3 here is CASSLGQGSRHEQYF. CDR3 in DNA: TGTGCCAGCAGTTTGGGCCAGGGGTCAAGGCACGAGCAGTACTTC.

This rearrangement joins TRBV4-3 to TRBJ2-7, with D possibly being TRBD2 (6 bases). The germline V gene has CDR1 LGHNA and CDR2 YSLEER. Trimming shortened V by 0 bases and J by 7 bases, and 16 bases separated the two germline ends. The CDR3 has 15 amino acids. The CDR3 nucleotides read TGCGCCAGCAGCCAAGACCCGGGACTCCCTTTGGAGCAGTACTTC. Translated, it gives CASSQDPGLPLEQYF.

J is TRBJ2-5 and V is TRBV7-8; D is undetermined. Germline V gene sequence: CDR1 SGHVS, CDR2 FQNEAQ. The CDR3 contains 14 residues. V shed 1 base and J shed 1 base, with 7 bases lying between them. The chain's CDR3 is CASSLVVGQETQYF. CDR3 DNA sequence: TGTGCCAGCAGCTTAGTAGTGGGCCAAGAGACCCAGTACTTC.

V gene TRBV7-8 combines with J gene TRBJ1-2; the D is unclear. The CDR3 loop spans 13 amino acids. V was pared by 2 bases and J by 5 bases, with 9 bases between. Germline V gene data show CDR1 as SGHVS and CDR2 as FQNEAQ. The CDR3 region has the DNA TGTGCCAGCAGCTTATCAGGAACTTATGGCTACACCTTC. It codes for CASSLSGTYGYTF.

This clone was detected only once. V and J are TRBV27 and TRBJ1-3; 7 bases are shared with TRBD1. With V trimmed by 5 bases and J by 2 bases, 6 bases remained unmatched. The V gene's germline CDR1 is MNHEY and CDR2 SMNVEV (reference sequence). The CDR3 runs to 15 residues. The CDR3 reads CASSETGRPGNTIYF. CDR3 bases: TGTGCCAGCAGTGAGACAGGGCGTCCTGGAAACACCATATATTTT.

In DNA, the CDR3 is TGTGCCATCAGTGGAGGACAGAACAATCAGCCCCAGCATTTT. Amino acid sequence: CAISGGQNNQPQHF. V is TRBV10-3 and J is TRBJ1-5; possible D gene TRBD1, 6 bases. The germline V gene encodes CDR1 ENHRY and CDR2 SYGVKD. The length of the CDR3 is 14 residues. Deletions cut 4 bases from V and 3 bases from J, with 10 bases between.

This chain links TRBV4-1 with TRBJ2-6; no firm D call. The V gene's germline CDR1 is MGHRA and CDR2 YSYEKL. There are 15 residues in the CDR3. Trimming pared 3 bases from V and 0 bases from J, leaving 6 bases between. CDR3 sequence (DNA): TGCGCCAGCAGCCACCCCGGCTCTGGGGCCAACGTCCTGACTTTC. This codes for CASSHPGSGANVLTF.

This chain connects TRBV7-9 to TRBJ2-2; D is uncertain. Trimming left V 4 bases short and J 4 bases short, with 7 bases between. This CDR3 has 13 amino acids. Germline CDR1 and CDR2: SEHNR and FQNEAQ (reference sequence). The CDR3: CASSSPATGELFF. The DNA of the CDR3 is TGTGCCAGCAGCTCCCCAGCCACCGGGGAGCTGTTTTTT. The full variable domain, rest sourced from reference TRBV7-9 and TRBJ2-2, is DTGVSQNPRHKITKRGQNVTFRCDPISEHNRLYWYRQTLGQGPEFLTYFQNEAQLEKSRLLSDRFSAERPKGSFSTLEIQRTEQGDSAMYLCASSSPATGELFFGEGSRLTVL.

The CDR3 region has the DNA TGTGCCAGTAGCTCCATCGAGGGTACTGACTACGAGCAGTACTTC. Translation: CASSSIEGTDYEQYF. V and J are TRBV19 and TRBJ2-7; the D gene is possibly TRBD2 (5 bases). The germline gives CDR1 LNHDA, CDR2 SQIVND (reference sequence). The CDR3 extends over 15 amino acids. The V and J ends lost 6 bases and 3 bases respectively, with 18 bases between them.

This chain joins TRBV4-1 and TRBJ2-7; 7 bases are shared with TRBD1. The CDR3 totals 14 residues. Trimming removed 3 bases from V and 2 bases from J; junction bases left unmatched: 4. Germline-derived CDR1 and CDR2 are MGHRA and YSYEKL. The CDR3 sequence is CASSHLTGPYEQYF. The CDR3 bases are TGCGCCAGCAGCCATTTGACAGGGCCCTACGAGCAGTACTTC.

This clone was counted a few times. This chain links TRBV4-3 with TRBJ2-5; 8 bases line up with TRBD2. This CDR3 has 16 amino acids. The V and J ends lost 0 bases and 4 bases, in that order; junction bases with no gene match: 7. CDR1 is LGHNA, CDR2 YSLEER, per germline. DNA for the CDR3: TGCGCCAGCAGCCAAGATAGAGCGGGAGTTGGAGAGACCCAGTACTTC. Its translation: CASSQDRAGVGETQYF.

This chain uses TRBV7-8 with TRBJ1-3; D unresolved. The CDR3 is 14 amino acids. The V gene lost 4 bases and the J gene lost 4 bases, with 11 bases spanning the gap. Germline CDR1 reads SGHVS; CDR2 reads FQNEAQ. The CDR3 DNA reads TGTGCCAGCAGCTCCCGCCTAGGGGGAAACACCATATATTTT. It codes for CASSSRLGGNTIYF. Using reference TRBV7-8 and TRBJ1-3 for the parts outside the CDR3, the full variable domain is GAGVSQSPRYKVAKRGQDVALRCDPISGHVSLFWYQQALGQGPEFLTYFQNEAQLDKSGLPSDRFFAERPEGSVSTLKIQRTQQEDSAVYLCASSSRLGGNTIYFGEGSWLTVV.

The CDR3 loop is CSVVISGSLSNQPQHF. The CDR3 DNA is TGCAGCGTTGTAATTTCAGGTTCACTTAGCAATCAGCCCCAGCATTTT. The chain couples TRBV29-1 to TRBJ1-5; D gene unclear. The CDR3 is 16 residues long. Germline V CDR1 and CDR2: SQVTM, ANQGSEA. Between the trimmed V and J ends, which lost 4 bases and 0 bases, there was a span of 16 bases.

The CDR3 is CASSLDLGGLEQFF. In DNA form, the CDR3 reads TGTGCCAGCAGCTTAGATCTTGGGGGGCTTGAGCAGTTCTTC. This sequence joins TRBV11-2 and TRBJ2-1, with D possibly called TRBD1 or TRBD2 (6 bases each). The germline V gene encodes CDR1 SGHAT and CDR2 FQNNGV. CDR3 length: 14 amino acids. V lost 0 bases and J 9 bases, leaving 12 bases between the germline ends.

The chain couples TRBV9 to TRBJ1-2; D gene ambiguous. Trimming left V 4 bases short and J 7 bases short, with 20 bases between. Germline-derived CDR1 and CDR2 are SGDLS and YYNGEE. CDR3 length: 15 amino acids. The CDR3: CASSPGAPVGGGYTF. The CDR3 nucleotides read TGTGCCAGCAGCCCCGGAGCCCCGGTCGGTGGTGGCTACACCTTC.

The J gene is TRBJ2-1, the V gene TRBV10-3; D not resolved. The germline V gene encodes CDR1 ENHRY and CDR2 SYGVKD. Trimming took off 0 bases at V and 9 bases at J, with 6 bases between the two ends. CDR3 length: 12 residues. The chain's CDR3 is CAISESLVEQFF. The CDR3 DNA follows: TGTGCCATCAGTGAGTCTCTCGTTGAGCAGTTCTTC.

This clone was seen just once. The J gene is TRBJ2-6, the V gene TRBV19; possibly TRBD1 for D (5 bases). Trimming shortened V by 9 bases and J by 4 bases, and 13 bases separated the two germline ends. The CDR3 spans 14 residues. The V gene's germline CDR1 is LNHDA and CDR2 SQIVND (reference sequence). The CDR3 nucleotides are TGTGCCAGCCGACAGATCTCGGGGGCCAACGTCCTGACTTTC. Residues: CASRQISGANVLTF.

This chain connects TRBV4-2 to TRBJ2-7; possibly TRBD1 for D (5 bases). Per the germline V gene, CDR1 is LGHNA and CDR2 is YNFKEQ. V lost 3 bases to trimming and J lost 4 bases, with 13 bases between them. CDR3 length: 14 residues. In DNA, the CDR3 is TGTGCCAGCAGCCAGTCGATGGGGCAGTACGAGCAGTACTTC. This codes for CASSQSMGQYEQYF.

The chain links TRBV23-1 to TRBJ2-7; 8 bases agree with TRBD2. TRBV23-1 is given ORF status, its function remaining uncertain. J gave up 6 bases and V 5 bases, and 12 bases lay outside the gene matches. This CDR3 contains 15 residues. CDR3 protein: CASSFGRAGDFEQYF. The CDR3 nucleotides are TGCGCCAGCAGTTTCGGCCGAGCGGGGGATTTCGAGCAGTACTTC.